This entry lists 13 T cell receptor beta chains sequenced from one sample in a study of graft-versus-host responses after intestinal transplantation. Repertoires were generated with immunoSEQ multiplex PCR, while TCRdb's copy carries only in-frame clones and drops some. The data contain tens of thousands of clones, 75% to 95% of them singletons. These receptors are not linked to any known antigen. The specimen was unstimulated CD8+ T cells sorted from spleen or lymph node cells, collected before intestinal transplant. The source is a human donor who received an intestinal transplant.

CDR3 nucleotides: TGCGCCAGCAGCCATTTAGTAGGGGACACTGAAGCTTTCTTT. Translating it yields CASSHLVGDTEAFF. The rearrangement joins TRBV4-1 to TRBJ1-1; possible D gene TRBD1, 5 bases. The CDR3 runs to 14 residues. The germline V and J ends were trimmed by 3 bases and 3 bases, with 11 bases remaining between them. Germline values: CDR1 MGHRA, CDR2 YSYEKL.

This clone showed up just a few times. Other DNA sequences in the sample encode the same CDR3. V and J are TRBV5-6 and TRBJ2-7, with D uncertain. Germline CDR1 SGHDT, CDR2 YYEEEE. Trimming pared 0 bases from V and 1 base from J, leaving 5 bases between. CDR3 size: 13 residues. CDR3: CASSLGVSYEQYF. The CDR3, as DNA: TGTGCCAGCAGCTTGGGAGTATCCTACGAGCAGTACTTC.

The V call is TRBV28, the J call TRBJ2-2, with TRBD1 matching over 12 bases. V lost 8 bases and J lost 7; bases outside the gene matches: 11. The germline CDR1 and CDR2 sequences are MDHEN and SYDVKM. The CDR3 spans 16 residues. The CDR3 DNA follows: TGTGCCAGCGGACCAAGGGGACAGGGGGCTGGCGGGGAGCTGTTTTTT. It specifies CASGPRGQGAGGELFF.

V and J are TRBV4-1 and TRBJ1-5, with TRBD1 matching over 7 bases. In germline, CDR1 is MGHRA, CDR2 YSYEKL. This CDR3 comprises 19 residues. The junction had 14 bases not matched to a gene; V was cut back by 3 bases and J by 0 bases. CDR3 nucleotides: TGCGCCAGCAGCCACGCGAGGGGACAGCCTCTTTATAGCAATCAGCCCCAGCATTTT. This sequence encodes CASSHARGQPLYSNQPQHF.

This clone was seen just once. The V gene is TRBV11-2, the J gene TRBJ2-1; 11 nucleotides line up with TRBD1. The CDR3 is 15 residues long. Germline trimming cut 6 bases from V and 2 bases from J; bases unmatched to any gene: 3. Germline V gene lookup returns CDR1 SGHAT and CDR2 FQNNGV. CDR3 loop: CASSQDRGPYNEQFF. For the CDR3, the DNA is TGTGCCAGCAGTCAGGACAGGGGGCCCTACAATGAGCAGTTCTTC. Using reference TRBV11-2 and TRBJ2-1 for the parts outside the CDR3, the full variable domain is EAGVAQSPRYKIIEKRQSVAFWCNPISGHATLYWYQQILGQGPKLLIQFQNNGVVDDSQLPKDRFSAERLKGVDSTLKIQPAKLEDSAVYLCASSQDRGPYNEQFFGPGTRLTVL.

This chain uses TRBV30 with TRBJ2-1, with TRBD2 matching 12 bases. The germline gives CDR1 GTSNPN, CDR2 SVGIG (reference sequence). The V and J ends lost 7 bases and 5 bases, in that order; junction bases with no gene match: 3. This CDR3 spans 13 amino acids. The CDR3, as DNA: TGTGCCTTAAGGACTAGCGGGAACAATGAGCAGTTCTTC. It is translated as CALRTSGNNEQFF.

The V call is TRBV27, the J call TRBJ2-7, with D possibly called TRBD1 or TRBD2 (5 bases each). The CDR3 is 13 residues long. Trimming removed 2 bases at V and 7 bases at J, with 12 bases between. Germline V gives CDR1 MNHEY, CDR2 SMNVEV (reference sequence). CDR3 residues: CASSLVGTGEQYF. In nucleotides, the CDR3 is TGTGCCAGCAGTTTAGTGGGGACGGGGGAGCAGTACTTC.

The chain joins TRBV9 to TRBJ1-1; possibly TRBD1 for D (6 bases). Germline lookup yields CDR1 SGDLS and CDR2 YYNGEE. The CDR3 has 15 residues. The V end lost 3 bases, the J end lost 2 bases, and 14 bases lay between the germline ends. The CDR3 loop reads CASSDLGHPNTEAFF. For the CDR3, the DNA is TGTGCCAGCAGCGATCTGGGACACCCAAACACTGAAGCTTTCTTT. Full variable domain (outside the CDR3, taken from reference TRBV9 and TRBJ1-1): DSGVTQTPKHLITATGQRVTLRCSPRSGDLSVYWYQQSLDQGLQFLIQYYNGEERAKGNILERFSAQQFPDLHSELNLSSLELGDSALYFCASSDLGHPNTEAFFGQGTRLTVV.

The rearrangement uses TRBV7-9 and TRBJ1-1; D is undetermined. Germline V gene data show CDR1 as SEHNR and CDR2 as FQNEAQ (reference sequence). This CDR3 is built from 14 residues. Trimming took 1 base from V and 4 from J, leaving 10 bases between them. DNA for the CDR3: TGTGCCAGCAGCTTAGGGATCTCGGGCACTGAAGCTTTCTTT. Translated, it gives CASSLGISGTEAFF.

CDR3 sequence: CASSPQGGAKNIQYF. The CDR3 nucleotides are TGTGCCAGCTCACCCCAGGGAGGAGCCAAAAACATTCAGTACTTC. The chain uses TRBV18 and TRBJ2-4, with a tentative D call TRBD2 (6 bases). CDR1 is KGHSH and CDR2 is LQKENI in the germline V gene. V was clipped by 3 bases and J by 0 bases, with 9 bases between them. CDR3 length equals 15 residues.

This rearrangement joins TRBV30 to TRBJ2-1, with D uncertain. This CDR3 is 13 amino acids long. Germline CDR1 and CDR2: GTSNPN and SVGIG (reference sequence). Trimming removed 6 bases from V and 0 bases from J, with 9 bases in between. This CDR3 reads CACIGISYNEQFF. The CDR3 DNA reads TGTGCCTGTATAGGGATCTCCTACAATGAGCAGTTCTTC.

The CDR3 reads CASSGIPNYGYTF. The CDR3 DNA is TGTGCCAGCAGCGGGATCCCAAACTATGGCTACACCTTC. The chain employs TRBV27 and TRBJ1-2; D not certain. V was shortened by 6 bases and J by 2 bases, with 10 bases between the two germline ends. The CDR3 sequence is 13 residues long. CDR1 and CDR2 (germline): MNHEY, SMNVEV (reference sequence).

V and J are TRBV6-5 and TRBJ1-2, with no clear D. V shed 6 bases and J shed 3 bases, with 5 bases lying between them. This CDR3 is 11 amino acids long. CDR1 and CDR2 from the germline V gene are MNHEY and SVGAGI. CDR3 region: CASSLDYGYTF. In nucleotides, the CDR3 is TGTGCCAGCAGCCTGGACTATGGCTACACCTTC.